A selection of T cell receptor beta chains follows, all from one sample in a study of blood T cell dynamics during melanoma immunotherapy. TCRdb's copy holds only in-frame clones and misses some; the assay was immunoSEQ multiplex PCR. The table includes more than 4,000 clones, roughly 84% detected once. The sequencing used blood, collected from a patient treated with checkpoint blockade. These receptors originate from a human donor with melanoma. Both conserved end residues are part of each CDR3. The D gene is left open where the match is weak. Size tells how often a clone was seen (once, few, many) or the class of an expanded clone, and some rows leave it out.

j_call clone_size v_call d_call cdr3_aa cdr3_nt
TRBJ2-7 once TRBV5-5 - CASSLGSYLGEQYF TGTGCCAGCAGCTTAGGTAGTTATTTGGGCGAGCAGTACTTC
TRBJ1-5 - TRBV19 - CASSITGFDQPQHF TGTGCCAGTAGTATTACAGGGTTTGACCAGCCCCAGCATTTT
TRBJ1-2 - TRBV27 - CASSQQEKYGYTF TGTGCCAGCAGCCAACAAGAGAAGTATGGCTACACCTTC
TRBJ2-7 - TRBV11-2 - CASRSVGGAHAGEQYF TGTGCCAGCAGATCCGTGGGCGGGGCGCATGCTGGGGAGCAGTACTTC
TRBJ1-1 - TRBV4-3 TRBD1 CASSEGQRNTEAFF TGCGCCAGCAGCGAGGGACAGCGGAACACTGAAGCTTTCTTT
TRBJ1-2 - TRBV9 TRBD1 CASSVAPGQGGYGYTF TGTGCCAGCAGCGTAGCTCCCGGACAGGGTGGCTATGGCTACACCTTC
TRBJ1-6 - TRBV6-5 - CASSYSWTELRTPLHF TGTGCCAGCAGTTACTCGTGGACGGAGTTGAGAACACCCCTCCACTTT
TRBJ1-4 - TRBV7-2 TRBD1 CASSPQQGAGEKLFF TGTGCCAGCAGCCCTCAACAGGGGGCAGGTGAAAAACTGTTTTTT
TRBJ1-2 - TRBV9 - CASSVEGFSYGYTF TGTGCCAGCAGCGTAGAAGGGTTCTCCTATGGCTACACCTTC
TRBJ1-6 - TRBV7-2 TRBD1 CASSLGDRSSPLHF TGTGCCAGCAGCTTAGGGGACAGGTCCTCCCCCCTCCACTTT
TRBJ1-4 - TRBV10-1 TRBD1 CASYGPSDRTNEKLFF TGCGCCAGCTATGGCCCCTCGGACAGGACTAACGAAAAACTGTTTTTT
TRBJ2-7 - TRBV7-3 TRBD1 CASSSGTGNEQYF TGTGCCAGCAGCTCCGGGACAGGGAACGAGCAGTACTTC
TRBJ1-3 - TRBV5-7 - CASTLRRVGNTIYF TGTGCCAGCACCTTGCGGAGGGTAGGAAACACCATATATTTT
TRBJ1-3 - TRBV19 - CASSIAAFSGNTIYF TGTGCCAGTAGTATTGCAGCCTTCTCTGGAAACACCATATATTTT
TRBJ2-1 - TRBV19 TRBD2 CASSPLAGGSDEQFF TGTGCCAGTAGTCCTCTAGCGGGGGGGAGTGATGAGCAGTTCTTC
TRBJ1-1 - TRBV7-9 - CASSFPTREAFF TGTGCCAGCAGCTTTCCTACACGGGAAGCTTTCTTT
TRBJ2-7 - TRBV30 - CAWSRQTGYEQYF TGTGCCTGGAGTAGGCAGACGGGATACGAGCAGTACTTC
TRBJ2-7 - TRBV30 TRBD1 CAWDAWGQGDYEQYF TGTGCCTGGGATGCCTGGGGACAGGGCGACTACGAGCAGTACTTC
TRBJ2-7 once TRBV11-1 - CASSLVGQVYEQYF TGTGCCAGCAGCTTAGTGGGACAAGTCTACGAGCAGTACTTC
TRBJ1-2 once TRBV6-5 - CASSYSTAHGYTF TGTGCCAGCAGTTACAGCACAGCCCATGGCTACACCTTC
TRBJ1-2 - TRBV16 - CASSPLGTYNYGYTF TGTGCCAGCAGCCCCCTCGGGACATACAACTATGGCTACACCTTC
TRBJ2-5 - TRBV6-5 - CASRLVPYQETQYF TGTGCCAGCAGACTAGTACCTTACCAAGAGACCCAGTACTTC
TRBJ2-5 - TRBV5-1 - CASSWGFQETQYF TGCGCCAGCAGCTGGGGCTTCCAAGAGACCCAGTACTTC
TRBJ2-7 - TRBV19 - CASSPQGGTFYEQYF TGTGCCAGTAGTCCTCAGGGGGGGACCTTCTACGAGCAGTACTTC
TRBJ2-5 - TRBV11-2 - CASSSTTGAGEQYF TGTGCCAGCAGCTCAACAACCGGGGCAGGAGAGCAGTACTTC
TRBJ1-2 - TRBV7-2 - CASSTVHGSGYTF TGTGCCAGCAGCACGGTTCACGGTTCTGGCTACACCTTC
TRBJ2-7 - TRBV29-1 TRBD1 CSARDRGYEQYF TGCAGCGCCCGGGACAGGGGATACGAGCAGTACTTC
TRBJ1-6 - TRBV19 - CASSQTGEYSPLHF TGTGCCAGTAGCCAAACGGGGGAATACTCACCCCTCCACTTT
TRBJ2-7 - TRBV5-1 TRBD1 CASSLGTGIAYEQYF TGCGCCAGCAGCTTGGGGACAGGAATTGCCTACGAGCAGTACTTC
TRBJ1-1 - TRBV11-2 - CASSPPRSGGRLGTEAFF TGTGCCAGCAGCCCCCCCAGGTCCGGGGGGCGCTTGGGCACTGAAGCTTTCTTT
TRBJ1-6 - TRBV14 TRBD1 CASSQEDRVNSPLHF TGTGCCAGCAGCCAAGAAGACAGGGTCAATTCACCCCTCCACTTT
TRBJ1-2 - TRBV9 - CASSETEYGYTF TGTGCCAGCAGCGAGACGGAATATGGCTACACCTTC
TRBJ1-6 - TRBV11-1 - CASGIHDNSPLHF TGTGCCAGCGGAATTCATGATAATTCACCCCTCCACTTT
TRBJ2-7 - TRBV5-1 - CASSLTAAYEQYF TGCGCCAGCAGCTTGACGGCAGCCTACGAGCAGTACTTC
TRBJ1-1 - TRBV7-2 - CASSLQDYTEAFF TGTGCCAGCAGCTTACAAGATTACACTGAAGCTTTCTTT
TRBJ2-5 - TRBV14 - CASSNPGQVETQYF TGTGCCAGCAGCAATCCCGGACAAGTAGAGACCCAGTACTTC
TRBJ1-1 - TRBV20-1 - CSFLGNTEAFF TGCAGCTTCCTAGGGAACACTGAAGCTTTCTTT
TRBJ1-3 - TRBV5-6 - CASSSERSGNTIYF TGTGCCAGCAGCTCGGAGAGATCTGGAAACACCATATATTTT
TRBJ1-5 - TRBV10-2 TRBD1 CASSETGTGSNQPQHF TGCGCCAGCAGTGAGACCGGGACAGGGAGCAATCAGCCCCAGCATTTT
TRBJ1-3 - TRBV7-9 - CASSLVGAAGPYTIYF TGTGCCAGCAGCTTAGTTGGAGCGGCGGGGCCATACACCATATATTTT
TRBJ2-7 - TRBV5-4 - CASSYQTGPYEQYF TGTGCCAGCAGCTATCAGACAGGTCCCTACGAGCAGTACTTC